The sequence of this T cell receptor beta chain was determined in a study of T-cell reconstitution after alpha-beta-depleted transplantation in children. Study observations and caveats: Counts and diversity of T cells one year after transplant came mostly from newly produced T cells. About two months after transplant, alpha-beta T cells reportedly came from several hundred expanded graft clones. Surviving thymic progenitors and recipient T cells were the source of high TCRbeta diversity at day 60 in some patients.

Germline lookup yields CDR1 MGHDK and CDR2 SYGVNS. This CDR3 is built from 13 residues. V gave up 5 bases and J gave up 4 bases, with 11 bases separating them. Unique molecular identifiers were used to barcode this TCRbeta library. TCRdb called the PCR reads again in MiXCR, with one record for every CDR3 protein. The table includes about 980,000 distinct CDR3 sequences, about 26% detected once. On this clonotype itself: Its antigen remains unidentified.

The starting material was PBMCs, mostly from graft donor cells, obtained 360 days after TCRalphabeta/CD19-depleted stem cell transplant. The genes are TRBV25-1 and TRBJ1-1; D is possibly TRBD1 (5 bases). The receptor's source is a boy under three years old who had a stem cell transplant for SCID, so the T cells may come from the graft donor. The CDR3, as DNA: TGTGCCAGCAGTATTGGGGGTAGCACTGAAGCTTTCTTT. Its protein is CASSIGGSTEAFF.